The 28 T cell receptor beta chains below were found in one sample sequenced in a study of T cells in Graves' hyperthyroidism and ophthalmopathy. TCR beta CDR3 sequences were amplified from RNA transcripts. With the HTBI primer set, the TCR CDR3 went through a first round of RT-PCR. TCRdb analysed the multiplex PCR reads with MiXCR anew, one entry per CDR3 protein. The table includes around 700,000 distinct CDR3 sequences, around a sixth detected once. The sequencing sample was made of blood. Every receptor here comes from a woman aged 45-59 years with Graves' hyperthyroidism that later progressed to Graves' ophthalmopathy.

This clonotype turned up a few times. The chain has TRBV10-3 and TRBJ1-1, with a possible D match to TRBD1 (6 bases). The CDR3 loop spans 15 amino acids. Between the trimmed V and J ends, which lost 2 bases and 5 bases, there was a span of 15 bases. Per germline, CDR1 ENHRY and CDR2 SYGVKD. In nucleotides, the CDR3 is TGTGCCATCAGTGAGCCGAAGGACAGTCGGACTGAAGCTTTCTTT. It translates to CAISEPKDSRTEAFF.

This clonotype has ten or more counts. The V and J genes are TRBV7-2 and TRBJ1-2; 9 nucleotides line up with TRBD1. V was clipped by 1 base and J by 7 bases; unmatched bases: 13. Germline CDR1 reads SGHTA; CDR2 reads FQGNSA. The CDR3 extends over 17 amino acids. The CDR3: CASSLGMTGGFSGGYTF. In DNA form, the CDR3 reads TGTGCCAGCAGCTTAGGGATGACAGGGGGGTTCTCAGGTGGCTACACCTTC.

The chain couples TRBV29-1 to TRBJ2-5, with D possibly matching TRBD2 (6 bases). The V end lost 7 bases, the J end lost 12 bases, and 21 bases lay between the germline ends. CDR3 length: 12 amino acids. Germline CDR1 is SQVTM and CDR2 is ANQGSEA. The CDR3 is CSARWGGELEYF. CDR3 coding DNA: TGCAGCGCGCGGTGGGGCGGGGAATTGGAGTACTTC.

This chain's CDR3 is CSARYPGREPYEQYF. In nucleotides, the CDR3 is TGCAGTGCTAGATATCCGGGACGCGAGCCCTACGAGCAGTACTTC. J is TRBJ2-7 and V is TRBV20-1; D may match TRBD1 or TRBD2 (5 bases each). This CDR3 has 15 residues. Germline CDR1 and CDR2: DFQATT and SNEGSKA (reference sequence). V was cut by 2 bases and J by 2 bases, with 16 bases left in between.

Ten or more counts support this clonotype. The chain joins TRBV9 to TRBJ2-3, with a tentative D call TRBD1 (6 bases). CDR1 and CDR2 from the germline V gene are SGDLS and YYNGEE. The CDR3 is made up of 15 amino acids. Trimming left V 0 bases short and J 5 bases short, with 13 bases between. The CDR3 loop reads CASSVATGKRDTQYF. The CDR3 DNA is TGTGCCAGCAGCGTAGCTACAGGGAAGAGAGATACGCAGTATTTT.

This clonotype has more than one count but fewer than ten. The CDR3 DNA reads TGTGCCAGCAGTGCCGGGAGCGTTCAGCCCCAGCATTTT. Protein: CASSAGSVQPQHF. The chain recombines TRBV28 with TRBJ1-5; D gene unclear. The CDR3 is 13 residues long. The germline gives CDR1 MDHEN, CDR2 SYDVKM. V was shortened by 5 bases and J by 6 bases, with 11 bases between the two germline ends.

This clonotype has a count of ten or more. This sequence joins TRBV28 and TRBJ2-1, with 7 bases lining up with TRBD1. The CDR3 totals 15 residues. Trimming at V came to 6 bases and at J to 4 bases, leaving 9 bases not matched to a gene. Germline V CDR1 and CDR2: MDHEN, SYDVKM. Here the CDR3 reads CASSQDRERYNEQFF. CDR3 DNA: TGTGCCAGCAGCCAAGACAGGGAGAGATACAATGAGCAGTTCTTC.

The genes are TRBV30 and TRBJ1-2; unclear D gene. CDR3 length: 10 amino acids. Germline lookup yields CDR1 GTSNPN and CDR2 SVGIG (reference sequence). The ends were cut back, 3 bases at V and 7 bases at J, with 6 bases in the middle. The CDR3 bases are TGTGCCTGGAGGATGGTTGGCTACACCTTC. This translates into CAWRMVGYTF.

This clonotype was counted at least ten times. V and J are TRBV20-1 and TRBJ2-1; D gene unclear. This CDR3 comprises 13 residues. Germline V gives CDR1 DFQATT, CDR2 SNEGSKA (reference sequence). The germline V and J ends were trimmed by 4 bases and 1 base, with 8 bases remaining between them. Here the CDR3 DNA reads TGCAGTGCTACTCGATGGTCCTACAATGAGCAGTTCTTC. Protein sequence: CSATRWSYNEQFF.

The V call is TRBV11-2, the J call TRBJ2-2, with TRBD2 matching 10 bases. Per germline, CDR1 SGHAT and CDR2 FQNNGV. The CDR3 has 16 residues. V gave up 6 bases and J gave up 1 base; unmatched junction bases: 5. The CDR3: CASRFSGGGNTGELFF. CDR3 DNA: TGTGCCAGCAGGTTCAGCGGGGGGGGGAACACCGGGGAGCTGTTTTTT.

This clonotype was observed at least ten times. Written as DNA, the CDR3 is TGTGCCAGCAGCTTGGGCGGACAGGGTCAATTCACCCTCCACTTT. Translating gives CASSLGGQGQFTLHF. V usage is TRBV11-2 and J usage is TRBJ1-6, with TRBD1 matching over 8 bases. Germline V CDR1 and CDR2: SGHAT, FQNNGV. The length of the CDR3 is 15 residues. Trimming removed 3 bases from V and 14 bases from J; junction bases left unmatched: 12.

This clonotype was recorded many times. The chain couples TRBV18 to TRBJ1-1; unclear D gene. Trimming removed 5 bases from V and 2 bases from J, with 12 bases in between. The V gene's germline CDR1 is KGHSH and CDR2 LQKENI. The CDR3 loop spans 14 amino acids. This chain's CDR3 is CASSLSSENTEAFF. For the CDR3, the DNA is TGTGCCAGCTCATTAAGCTCGGAAAACACTGAAGCTTTCTTT.

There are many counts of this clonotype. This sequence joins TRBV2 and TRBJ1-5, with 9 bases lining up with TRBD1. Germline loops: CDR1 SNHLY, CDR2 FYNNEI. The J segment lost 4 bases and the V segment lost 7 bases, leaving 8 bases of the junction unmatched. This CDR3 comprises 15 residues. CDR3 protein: CASKGQGVRNQPQHF. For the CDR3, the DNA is TGTGCCAGCAAGGGACAGGGTGTGAGGAATCAGCCCCAGCATTTT.

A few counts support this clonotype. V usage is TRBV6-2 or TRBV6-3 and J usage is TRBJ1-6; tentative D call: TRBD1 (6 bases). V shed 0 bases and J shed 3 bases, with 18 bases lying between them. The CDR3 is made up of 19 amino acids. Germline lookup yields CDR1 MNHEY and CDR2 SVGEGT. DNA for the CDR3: TGTGCCAGCAGTTACTCGAGTTTTGGTGCGGGACACTATAATTCACCCCTCCACTTT. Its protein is CASSYSSFGAGHYNSPLHF.

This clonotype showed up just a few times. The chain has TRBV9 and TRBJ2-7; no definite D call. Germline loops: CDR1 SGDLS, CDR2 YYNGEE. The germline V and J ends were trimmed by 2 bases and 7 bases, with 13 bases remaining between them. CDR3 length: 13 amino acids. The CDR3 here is CASSVRINGEQYF. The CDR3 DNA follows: TGTGCCAGCAGCGTCCGGATCAACGGGGAGCAGTACTTC.

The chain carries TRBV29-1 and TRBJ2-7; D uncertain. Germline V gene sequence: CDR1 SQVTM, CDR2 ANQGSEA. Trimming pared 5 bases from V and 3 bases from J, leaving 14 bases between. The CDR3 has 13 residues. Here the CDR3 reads CSVPGPSGYEQYF. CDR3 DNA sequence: TGCAGCGTTCCGGGTCCATCTGGCTACGAGCAGTACTTC.

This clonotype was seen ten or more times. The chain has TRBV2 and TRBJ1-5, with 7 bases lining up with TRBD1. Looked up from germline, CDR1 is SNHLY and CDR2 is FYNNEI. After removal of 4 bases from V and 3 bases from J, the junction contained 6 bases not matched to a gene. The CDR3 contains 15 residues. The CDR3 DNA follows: TGTGCCAGCAGTGGTTCTGGACAGGTCAATCAGCCCCAGCATTTT. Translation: CASSGSGQVNQPQHF.

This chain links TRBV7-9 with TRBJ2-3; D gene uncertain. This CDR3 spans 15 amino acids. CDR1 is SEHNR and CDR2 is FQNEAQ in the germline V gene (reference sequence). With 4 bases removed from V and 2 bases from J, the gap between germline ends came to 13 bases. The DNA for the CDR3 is TGTGCCAGCAGCTCTCGGGTGGAGCCCACAGATACGCAGTATTTT. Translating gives CASSSRVEPTDTQYF.

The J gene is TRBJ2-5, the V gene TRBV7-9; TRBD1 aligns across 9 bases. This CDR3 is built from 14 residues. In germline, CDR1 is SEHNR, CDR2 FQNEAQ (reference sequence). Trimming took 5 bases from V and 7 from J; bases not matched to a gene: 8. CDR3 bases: TGTGCCAGCAGCGCCGGACAGGGGTTCGGGACCCAGTACTTC. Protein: CASSAGQGFGTQYF.

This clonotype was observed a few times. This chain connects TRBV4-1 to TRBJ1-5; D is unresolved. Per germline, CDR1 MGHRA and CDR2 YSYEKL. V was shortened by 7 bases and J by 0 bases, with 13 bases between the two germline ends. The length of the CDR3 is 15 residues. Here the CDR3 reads CASTDTENSNQPQHF. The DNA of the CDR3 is TGCGCCAGCACCGATACTGAGAATAGCAATCAGCCCCAGCATTTT.

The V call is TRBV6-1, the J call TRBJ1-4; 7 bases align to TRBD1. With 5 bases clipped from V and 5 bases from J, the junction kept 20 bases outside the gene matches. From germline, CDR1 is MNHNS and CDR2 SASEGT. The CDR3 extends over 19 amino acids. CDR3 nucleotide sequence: TGTGCCAGCAGTCACCGCCCTGGAGGGGGCGTTGGGGAAAATGAAAAACTGTTTTTT. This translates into CASSHRPGGGVGENEKLFF.

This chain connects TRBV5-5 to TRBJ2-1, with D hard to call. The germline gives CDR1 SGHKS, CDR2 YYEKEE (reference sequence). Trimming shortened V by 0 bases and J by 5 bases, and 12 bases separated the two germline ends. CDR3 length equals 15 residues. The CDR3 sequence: CASSLVQVLNNEQFF. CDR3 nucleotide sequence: TGTGCCAGCAGCTTGGTTCAGGTCCTCAACAATGAGCAGTTCTTC.

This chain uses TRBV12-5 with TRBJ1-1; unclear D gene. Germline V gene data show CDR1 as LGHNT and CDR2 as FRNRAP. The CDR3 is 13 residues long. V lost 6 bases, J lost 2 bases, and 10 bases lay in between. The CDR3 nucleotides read TGTGCTAGTGGATGGACGGAAAACACTGAAGCTTTCTTT. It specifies CASGWTENTEAFF.

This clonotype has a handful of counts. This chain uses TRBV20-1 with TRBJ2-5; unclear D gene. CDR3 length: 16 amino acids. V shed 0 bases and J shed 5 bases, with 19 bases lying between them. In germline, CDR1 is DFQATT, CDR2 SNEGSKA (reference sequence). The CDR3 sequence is CSARDRRGRFSETQYF. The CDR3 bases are TGCAGTGCTAGAGATAGGCGCGGACGTTTCTCCGAGACCCAGTACTTC.

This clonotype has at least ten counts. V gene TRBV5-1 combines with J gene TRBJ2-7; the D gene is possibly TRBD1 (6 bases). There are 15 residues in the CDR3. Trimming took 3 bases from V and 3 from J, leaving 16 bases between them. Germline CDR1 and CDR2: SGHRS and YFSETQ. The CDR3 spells CASSSNDRIGYEQYF. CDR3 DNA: TGCGCCAGCAGCTCAAATGACAGGATCGGCTACGAGCAGTACTTC.

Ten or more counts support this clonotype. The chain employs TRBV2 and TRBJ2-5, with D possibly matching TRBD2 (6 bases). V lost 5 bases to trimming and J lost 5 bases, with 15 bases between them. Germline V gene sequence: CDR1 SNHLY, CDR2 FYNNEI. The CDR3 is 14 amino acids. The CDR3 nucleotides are TGTGCCAGCAGTCCTCCACGGGACTTGGAGACCCAGTACTTC. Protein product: CASSPPRDLETQYF.

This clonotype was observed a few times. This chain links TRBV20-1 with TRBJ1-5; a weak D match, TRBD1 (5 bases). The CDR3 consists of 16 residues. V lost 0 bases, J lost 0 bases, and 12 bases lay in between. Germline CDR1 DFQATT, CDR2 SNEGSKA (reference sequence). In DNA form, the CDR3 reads TGCAGTGCTAGAGATGGGGCAAGTTATAGCAATCAGCCCCAGCATTTT. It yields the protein CSARDGASYSNQPQHF.

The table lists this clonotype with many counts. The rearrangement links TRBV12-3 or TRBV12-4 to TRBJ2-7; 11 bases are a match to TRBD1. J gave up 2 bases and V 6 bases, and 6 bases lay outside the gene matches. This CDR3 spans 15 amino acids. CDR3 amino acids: CASRPGQGVPYEQYF. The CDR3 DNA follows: TGTGCCAGCAGGCCGGGACAGGGGGTTCCCTACGAGCAGTACTTC.